This T cell receptor (beta chain) derives from a study of T cell clusters in autoimmune cytopenias. In germline, CDR1 is MNHEY, CDR2 SVGAGI. CDR3 length equals 15 residues. Each sample's input was 250 ng genomic DNA, 38,000 or so genome equivalents. This clonotype is identified as medium-sized from frequency. One tube held mixed TRB-A and TRB-B primer pools for touch-down PCR. TCRdb reprocessed the multiplex PCR reads and keeps a single row for each CDR3 protein, giving no DNA. The sample's table shows some 4,900 distinct CDR3 sequences. Input material: peripheral blood. This receptor was obtained from a human donor with an autoimmune cytopenia or autoimmune hepatitis (not recorded which). The chain links TRBV6-5 to TRBJ2-7. CDR3 loop: CASSYRPQLTYEQYF.